This is a list of T cell receptor beta chains from one sample in a study of T cells in localized non-small cell lung cancer. Produced via immunoSEQ multiplex PCR; TCRdb's table is partial and in-frame only. The repertoire holds tens of thousands of clones, with around 80% as singletons. This material consisted of peripheral blood, taken before any cancer treatment. The receptors were sampled from a male donor aged 60 or over with stage II squamous cell lung carcinoma. Each CDR3 is given with its conserved first and last residue. Some rows have no size entry. The others give once, few or many, or a class for an expanded clone.

clone_size j_call v_call cdr3_aa
NA TRBJ2-6 TRBV27 CASSFSSGANVLTF
NA TRBJ1-2 TRBV5-4 CASSFREGYGYTF
NA TRBJ2-7 TRBV27 CASSPLGYEQYF
NA TRBJ2-1 TRBV27 CASSPFLAELRVEQFF
NA TRBJ2-5 TRBV2 CASKDSQETQYF
NA TRBJ2-5 TRBV7-7 CASSLGDPGRGTQYF
NA TRBJ2-7 TRBV27 CASSLSSQGAPYEQYF
NA TRBJ2-3 TRBV10-2 CASSEVAIPDTQYF
NA TRBJ1-1 TRBV6-1 CASSAPPFKGGYTEAFF
NA TRBJ2-3 TRBV7-9 CASSLDVGALGTDTQYF
NA TRBJ2-5 TRBV6-5 CASGVGASGGETQYF
NA TRBJ1-2 TRBV7-2 CASSLDRGGYGYTF
NA TRBJ1-4 TRBV9 CASSVAVDSDAANEKLFF
NA TRBJ1-1 TRBV2 CASEGGENTEAFF
NA TRBJ1-1 TRBV5-1 CASSLLTGNTEAFF
many TRBJ1-2 TRBV10-1 CASSELSDYGYTF